This TCR beta chain emerged from a study of T cells in Graves' hyperthyroidism and ophthalmopathy. Study summary: Peripheral blood draws took place at initial diagnosis, ahead of any treatment.

V shed 0 bases and J shed 5 bases, with 16 bases lying between them. The CDR3 runs 15 residues. CDR1 and CDR2 from the germline V gene are DFQATT and SNEGSKA (reference sequence). RNA transcripts served as the template for amplifying TCR beta CDR3 regions. TCR CDR3 regions were first amplified by RT-PCR with HTBI primers. A single record per CDR3 protein comes from TCRdb applying MiXCR to the multiplex PCR reads. Of under 800,000 distinct CDR3 sequences in the sample, 14% were seen once. Aged 18 to 65, the patients had hyperthyroidism that was newly diagnosed and had lasted under 2 months. The V gene is TRBV20-1, the J gene TRBJ1-1; D may be TRBD1 (5 bases). The sequenced sample was blood. This sequence was found in a young woman with Graves' hyperthyroidism. For the CDR3, the DNA is TGCAGTGCTAGAGATAGTCTTGGGCAGGGAACTGAAGCTTTCTTT. Its translation is CSARDSLGQGTEAFF.